This TCR beta chain was documented in a study of cytomegalovirus exposure and HLA in healthy donors. General study findings and limits: Per a prior analysis, the majority of TCR beta V segments were productive roughly 90% or roughly 30% of the time. Available immune exposure information was restricted to CMV serostatus only.

For this clone: Its antigen is not known.

The PCR made use of 60 Vbeta and 13 Jbeta primers. Profiling relied on immunoSEQ multiplex PCR, and the TCRdb table lists in-frame clones only, not all of them. This table has 150,000 to 180,000 clones, approximately 80% appearing once. Trimming took 6 bases from V and 5 from J, leaving 17 bases between them. The CDR3 length is 14 residues. The germline CDR1 and CDR2 sequences are KGHSH and LQKENI. This rearrangement joins TRBV18 to TRBJ2-7, with no clear D. The sequenced material came from PBMCs. This sequence originates from a man younger than 40 in good health and CMV-seropositive. Here the CDR3 reads CASSGFSEGDEQYF. The DNA of the CDR3 is TGTGCCAGCTCCGGGTTTTCGGAAGGAGACGAGCAGTACTTC. Together with reference TRBV18 and TRBJ2-7, the CDR3 gives the full variable domain: NAGVMQNPRHLVRRRGQEARLRCSPMKGHSHVYWYRQLPEEGLKFMVYLQKENIIDESGMPKERFSAEFPKEGPSILRIQQVVRGDSAAYFCASSGFSEGDEQYFGPGTRLTVT.